These 9 T cell receptor beta chains were sequenced from one sample in a study of cytomegalovirus exposure and HLA in healthy donors. It was with 60 Vbeta and 13 Jbeta primers that the PCR ran. Some clones are missing from TCRdb's copy, which holds only in-frame ones; the method was immunoSEQ multiplex PCR. The sample lists 100,000 to 150,000 clones, roughly 78% seen once, with 3% to 4% in the top ten. Sequences were obtained from PBMCs. These receptors were collected from a man under 40 in good health and CMV-seronegative.

This chain uses TRBV5-4 with TRBJ2-3; TRBD1 aligns across 10 bases. From germline, CDR1 is SGHNT and CDR2 YYREEE (reference sequence). The CDR3 has 12 amino acids. Trimming took 4 bases from V and 14 from J; bases not matched to a gene: 7. CDR3 nucleotide sequence: TGTGCCAGCAGCCAAAGACAGGGGGCTTGGTATTTT. It codes for CASSQRQGAWYF.

The chain uses TRBV7-9 and TRBJ2-6; D unclear. CDR3 length equals 15 residues. The ends were cut back, 5 bases at V and 0 bases at J, with 8 bases in the middle. Germline CDR1 and CDR2: SEHNR and FQNEAQ (reference sequence). The CDR3 region is CASSPNFSGANVLTF. CDR3 sequence (DNA): TGTGCCAGCAGCCCAAATTTCTCTGGGGCCAACGTCCTGACTTTC.

In its sample, this clone was seen once. The rearrangement links TRBV5-1 to TRBJ1-2; D unclear. The germline V gene has CDR1 SGHRS and CDR2 YFSETQ. The V end was cut by 0 bases, the J end by 2 bases, with 8 bases between. There are 14 residues in the CDR3. The chain's CDR3 is CASSLVGGNYGYTF. The CDR3 DNA sequence: TGCGCCAGCAGCTTGGTTGGAGGAAACTATGGCTACACCTTC. The variable domain in full, completed from reference TRBV5-1 and TRBJ1-2, reads KAGVTQTPRYLIKTRGQQVTLSCSPISGHRSVSWYQQTPGQGLQFLFEYFSETQRNKGNFPGRFSGRQFSNSRSEMNVSTLELGDSALYLCASSLVGGNYGYTFGSGTRLTVV.

The chain has TRBV28 and TRBJ2-7, with D hard to call. Per the germline V gene, CDR1 is MDHEN and CDR2 is SYDVKM. Trimming removed 7 bases at V and 6 bases at J, with 22 bases between. The CDR3 has 15 residues. This CDR3 is CASKDGGRLGSEQYF. The CDR3, as DNA: TGTGCCAGCAAGGATGGCGGCAGACTCGGATCCGAGCAGTACTTC.

This chain connects TRBV11-2 to TRBJ1-4; TRBD1 matches 8 bases. CDR1 is SGHAT and CDR2 is FQNNGV in the germline V gene. The CDR3 runs 15 residues. Trimming cost V 1 base and J 7 bases; bases outside gene matches: 5. The CDR3: CASSLGAGGSEKLFF. CDR3 DNA sequence: TGTGCCAGCAGCTTAGGAGCAGGGGGCTCTGAAAAACTGTTTTTT.

The V call is TRBV6-5, the J call TRBJ1-3; 8 positions agree with TRBD1. The CDR3 has 15 amino acids. Per the germline V gene, CDR1 is MNHEY and CDR2 is SVGAGI. Germline trimming cut 6 bases from V and 3 bases from J; bases unmatched to any gene: 7. The CDR3 region has the DNA TGTGCCAGCAGATCACGGGACAGGTTTGGAAACACCATATATTTT. Its translation: CASRSRDRFGNTIYF.

J is TRBJ2-5 and V is TRBV25-1; D may be TRBD2 (6 bases). The DNA end is a closer match to TRBJ2-7, so the J assignment may be wrong. The CDR3 spans 15 residues. Per the germline V gene, CDR1 is MGHDK and CDR2 is SYGVNS. The CDR3 DNA reads as TGTGCCAGCGCCCACGGGACTCTAAAGACCTACGAGCAGTACTTC. Its protein product is CASAHGTLKTYEQYF.

The chain recombines TRBV9 with TRBJ2-2; D remains unclear. The CDR3 extends over 15 amino acids. V lost 0 bases and J 1 base, leaving 7 bases between the germline ends. The germline V gene has CDR1 SGDLS and CDR2 YYNGEE. The CDR3 is CASSVAIWNTGELFF. The CDR3 DNA sequence: TGTGCCAGCAGCGTAGCTATTTGGAACACCGGGGAGCTGTTTTTT.

CDR3: CASRSSNQPQHF. CDR3 nucleotide sequence: TGTGCCAGCCGCAGTAGCAATCAGCCCCAGCATTTT. J is TRBJ1-5 and V is TRBV28; D ambiguous. Germline CDR1 reads MDHEN; CDR2 reads SYDVKM. This CDR3 spans 12 amino acids. The V end was cut by 8 bases, the J end by 0 bases, with 5 bases between. The whole variable domain, remainder taken from reference TRBV28 and TRBJ1-5, is DVKVTQSSRYLVKRTGEKVFLECVQDMDHENMFWYRQDPGLGLRLIYFSYDVKMKEKGDIPEGYSVSREKKERFSLILESASTNQTSMYLCASRSSNQPQHFGDGTRLSIL.